A selection of T cell receptor beta chains follows, all from one sample in a study of shared T cell receptors in the human thymus. TCRdb's table, derived via immunoSEQ multiplex PCR, lists solely in-frame clones and lacks some. The sample records hundreds of thousands of clones, about 87% being singletons. The same sample was also studied in work on human thymus T cells.

Sequencing was carried out using thymocytes. These receptors were obtained from a boy under three years old with a congenital heart defect. The CDR3 runs from the conserved cysteine through the conserved F or W. The order of the fields is V gene, D gene, J gene, clone size, CDR3 protein. A D gene is named only where the DNA matches it firmly. Expanded clones are given a class, and other clones once, few, many or no size at all.

>TRBV4-3|NA|TRBJ1-1|NA
CASSQVVAGPNTEAFF
>TRBV19|TRBD1|TRBJ2-3|NA
CASSIGGQGADTQYF
>TRBV7-9|NA|TRBJ2-3|NA
CAQRGGADTQYF
>TRBV4-3|NA|TRBJ2-1|NA
CASSQEVTLRSYEQFF
>TRBV30|NA|TRBJ2-7|NA
CAWSPGHYEQYF
>TRBV27|TRBD1|TRBJ2-7|once
CASSSLPPGQGAYEQYF
>TRBV4-3|TRBD1|TRBJ2-3|NA
CASSQEIGTGASDTQYF
>TRBV4-3|NA|TRBJ1-2|NA
CASSQEGDPGPLVDGYTF
>TRBV7-6|TRBD1|TRBJ1-2|NA
CASSLGTGINYGYTF
>TRBV6-1|NA|TRBJ1-3|NA
CASNYFSGNTIYF
>TRBV28|NA|TRBJ2-1|NA
CASSLLISRQAYNEQFF
>TRBV19|NA|TRBJ1-5|few
CGSKVGHNQPQHF
>TRBV6-4|NA|TRBJ2-6|NA
CASSDASGTMSSGANVLTF
>TRBV25-1|NA|TRBJ2-7|NA
CASSEGLRGFNSYEQYF
>TRBV19|TRBD1|TRBJ2-2|NA
CASSTNPTGYTGELFF
>TRBV6-1|NA|TRBJ2-1|NA
CASSEMVSPSSYNEQFF
>TRBV6-5|NA|TRBJ2-7|once
CASSYLRTETTYEQYF
>TRBV4-1|NA|TRBJ2-7|NA
CASIQGGTGLHEQYF
>TRBV4-3|NA|TRBJ2-7|NA
CASSQEGRAPYEQYF
>TRBV9|TRBD1|TRBJ2-5|NA
CASSANERDRALVAQYF
>TRBV4-1|NA|TRBJ2-1|NA
CASSQVPGHPPYNEQFF
>TRBV4-2|TRBD1|TRBJ1-6|NA
CASSPSQKQGKINSPLHF
>TRBV15|NA|TRBJ2-3|NA
CATSREAGFTDTQYF
>TRBV6-6|TRBD1|TRBJ2-7|NA
CASRNRGPYEQYF
>TRBV5-4|TRBD1|TRBJ2-7|NA
CASSLERDSRLYEQYF
>TRBV7-9|NA|TRBJ1-1|NA
CASSFRQPGCTEAFF
>TRBV28|TRBD2|TRBJ2-5|NA
CASSLWGLAGETQYF
>TRBV27|NA|TRBJ2-5|NA
CASSPGQETQYF
>TRBV9|TRBD2|TRBJ2-7|NA
CASSERAGSSYEQYF
>TRBV6-1|NA|TRBJ1-2|NA
CASRRQPRYGYTF
>TRBV5-4|NA|TRBJ2-1|NA
CASSLAPGRGNEQFF
>TRBV5-1|NA|TRBJ1-2|once
CASSSPQEGYTF
>TRBV4-1|TRBD2|TRBJ2-1|NA
CASSPPSSGTSGEHEQFF
>TRBV27|TRBD1|TRBJ2-7|NA
CASSPTPGTAGTLLTYEQYF
>TRBV28|NA|TRBJ2-4|once
CASSFFSGSRPKNF
>TRBV28|TRBD1|TRBJ2-7|NA
CASSRTRDRGTYEQYF
>TRBV28|NA|TRBJ2-2|NA
CASSTTGFATGELFF
>TRBV6-1|TRBD1|TRBJ1-6|few
CAGRWDSSNNSPLHF
>TRBV28|NA|TRBJ2-5|NA
CASSISETQYF
>TRBV14|TRBD2|TRBJ2-3|NA
CASSQVRAGGRGQDTQYF
>TRBV7-8|NA|TRBJ1-6|NA
CASSFQANSPLHF